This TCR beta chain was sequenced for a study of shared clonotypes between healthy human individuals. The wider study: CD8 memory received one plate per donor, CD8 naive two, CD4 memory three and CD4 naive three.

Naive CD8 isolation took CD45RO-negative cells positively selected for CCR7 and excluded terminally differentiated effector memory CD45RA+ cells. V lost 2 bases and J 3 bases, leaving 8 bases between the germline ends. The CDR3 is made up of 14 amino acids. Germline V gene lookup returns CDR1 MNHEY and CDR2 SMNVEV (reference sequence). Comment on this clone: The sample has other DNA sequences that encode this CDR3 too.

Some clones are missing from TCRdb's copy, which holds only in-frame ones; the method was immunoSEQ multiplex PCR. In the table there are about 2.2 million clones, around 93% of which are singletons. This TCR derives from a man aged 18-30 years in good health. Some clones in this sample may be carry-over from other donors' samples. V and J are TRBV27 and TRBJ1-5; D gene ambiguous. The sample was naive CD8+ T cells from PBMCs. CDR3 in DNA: TGTGCCAGCAGTTTAGGCCGGTACAATCAGCCCCAGCATTTT. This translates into CASSLGRYNQPQHF.